This passage covers 10 T cell receptor beta chains from one sample sequenced in a study of cytomegalovirus exposure and HLA in healthy donors. Amplification used 60 Vbeta primers and 13 Jbeta primers. Assay used: immunoSEQ multiplex PCR; TCRdb lists only in-frame clones, some missing. Of 90,000 to 120,000 clones in the sample, 74% were seen once. Material for sequencing was PBMCs. These receptors came from a woman aged 40 to 50 in good health and CMV-seropositive.

V usage is TRBV7-9 and J usage is TRBJ2-3; 10 bases match TRBD2. Unmatched junction bases numbered 12, after V lost 5 bases and J lost 7 bases. Germline V gives CDR1 SEHNR, CDR2 FQNEAQ (reference sequence). The length of the CDR3 is 16 residues. The CDR3 sequence is CASSPRLAGATNTQYF. The CDR3 DNA reads TGTGCCAGCAGCCCCCGGCTAGCGGGGGCCACGAATACGCAGTATTTT.

CDR3 sequence reads: CASRPGGGENEQFF. The DNA for the CDR3 is TGCGCCAGCAGGCCGGGAGGGGGGGAAAATGAGCAGTTCTTC. V gene TRBV5-1 combines with J gene TRBJ2-1; 8 bases map to TRBD2. The ends lost 5 bases at V and 7 bases at J; junction bases unmatched: 8. Germline V lookup: CDR1 SGHRS, CDR2 YFSETQ. The CDR3 length is 14 residues.

The chain carries TRBV2 and TRBJ1-5, with D hard to call. The CDR3 spans 14 residues. In germline, CDR1 is SNHLY, CDR2 FYNNEI. Between the trimmed V and J ends, which lost 1 base and 3 bases, there was a span of 7 bases. This chain's CDR3 is CASSEGQVNQPQHF. The CDR3 coding sequence is TGTGCCAGCAGTGAAGGTCAGGTCAATCAGCCCCAGCATTTT.

This clone has more than one count but fewer than ten. The chain combines TRBV4-3 with TRBJ1-3, with TRBD1 matching over 9 bases. V lost 0 bases, J lost 8 bases, and 5 bases stayed unmatched. This CDR3 region has 15 residues. Germline CDR1 is LGHNA and CDR2 is YSLEER. CDR3 nucleotide sequence: TGCGCCAGCAGCCAAGACACAGGGGGCGCGGACACCATATATTTT. Its translation: CASSQDTGGADTIYF.

The chain has TRBV19 and TRBJ2-6; D gene uncertain. The V gene's germline CDR1 is LNHDA and CDR2 SQIVND (reference sequence). CDR3 length: 15 residues. Trimming took 5 bases from V and 0 from J, leaving 8 bases between them. The CDR3 bases are TGTGCCAGTAGTTCCCAGATCTCTGGGGCCAACGTCCTGACTTTC. Amino acid sequence: CASSSQISGANVLTF.

The chain is built from TRBV11-2 and TRBJ1-3; unclear D gene. Trimming pared 5 bases from V and 4 bases from J, leaving 12 bases between. In germline, CDR1 is SGHAT, CDR2 FQNNGV. The CDR3 spans 14 residues. The CDR3 reads CASSMTTRGNTIYF. The CDR3 DNA follows: TGTGCCAGCAGCATGACCACGAGGGGAAACACCATATATTTT.

The V and J genes are TRBV5-4 and TRBJ1-1; no clear D gene. CDR1 and CDR2 (germline): SGHNT, YYREEE (reference sequence). V shed 0 bases and J shed 1 base, with 7 bases lying between them. The CDR3 loop spans 14 amino acids. The CDR3 sequence is CASSLDAANTEAFF. The CDR3 coding sequence is TGTGCCAGCAGCTTGGACGCGGCGAACACTGAAGCTTTCTTT.

This chain links TRBV5-1 with TRBJ2-3; a possible D gene is TRBD2 (5 bases). The germline V gene encodes CDR1 SGHRS and CDR2 YFSETQ. The CDR3 length is 15 residues. V was pared by 4 bases and J by 1 base, with 13 bases between. In DNA, the CDR3 is TGCGCCAGCAGCCCCCGGGGAGTGGGCACAGATACGCAGTATTTT. Its protein product is CASSPRGVGTDTQYF.

This clone has more than one count but fewer than ten. The chain recombines TRBV6-4 with TRBJ2-2; 8 nucleotides agree with TRBD2. V dropped 4 bases and J dropped 13; count of bases not matched to a gene: 17. Germline values: CDR1 MRHNA, CDR2 SNTAGT. This CDR3 has 16 residues. The CDR3 DNA reads as TGTGCCAGCAGTGTGGAACAGGTGGGGACTAGTGGGTCGCTGTTTTTT. Encoded protein: CASSVEQVGTSGSLFF.

J is TRBJ2-3 and V is TRBV6-5, with D possibly TRBD2 on 5 matching bases. The CDR3 extends over 12 amino acids. CDR1 MNHEY and CDR2 SVGAGI come from the germline V gene. V lost 8 bases and J lost 2, with 8 bases in between. The CDR3 coding sequence is TGTGCCAGCCGGGGAGACACAGATACGCAGTATTTT. As protein: CASRGDTDTQYF.